This record concerns one T cell receptor beta chain sequence. Its antigen target is currently unknown. Qualities for individual bases were not recorded, and no much larger clone is one base off. The data derive from a study of cytotoxic CD8 clonotypes in ibrutinib-treated CLL (dated by TCRdb to 2020 to 2023). About the study as a whole: The cohort included some 14 treatment-naive and approximately eleven relapsed/refractory patients; 17 to 18 were IGHV unmutated. An average of 255,043 productive templates and approximately 90,000 productive rearrangements was obtained per sample. The response samples were drawn at a median of around eleven months into treatment, with a range of about 6 to 36 months. Longitudinal samples were obtainable from about 30% of the 86 participants in the trial. Responses were partial in around 25 patients and complete in 2; after median about 5.5 years follow-up, 14 stayed in remission and around 12 progressed. Cryopreserved peripheral blood mononuclear cells were collected before treatment, at response, and at either disease progression or sustained remission. Every sample from remission and from progressive disease was obtained while the patients were still on ibrutinib.

The germline ends are 9 bases apart after V is trimmed by 2 bases and J by 4 bases. For CDR1 and CDR2, the germline V gene (reference sequence) lists SGHNT and YYREEE. The CDR3, from cysteine to phenylalanine, totals 13 residues. CDR3 DNA is the only sequence kept; it has 39 bases, read in frame from the first base. Each clonotype received, on average, about 10x coverage in deep resolution sequencing performed on a MiSeq, where the target depth lay between 1 in 1 million and 1 in 200,000 T cells. TCR beta libraries were generated with the immunoSEQ hsTCRB Kit. The paper's data handling went like this. The data were analyzed with ImmunoSEQ Analyzer and ImmunoSEQ Data Assistant, and V, D and J gene assignments followed IMGT definitions. Clonality, which ranges from 0 to 1, was calculated as one minus the normalized Shannon entropy of productive rearrangement frequencies. Only overrepresented clonotypes making up at least 0.05% of each patient's repertoire were included in the public clonotype analysis. Repertoires from roughly 13 age-matched healthy donors in immuneACCESS were used as clonality controls. The table was pulled from immuneACCESS by TCRdb, which kept in-frame rearrangements only. Such tables lose some clones; where checked, under half of the loss comes from unresolved V genes, and the rest has no known cause. That table furnishes V, J and clone size, whereas the DNA furnished D and trimming. This sample has about 300,000 clones in its table, and roughly 76% of those were observed once. Around 5.3% of the sample rests with the top ten.

What the research found in general, with its limitations: Public clonotypes were found to be uncommon and were observed to contract or remain stable during treatment; the increase in clonality was shown to reflect expansion of private clonotypes at ibrutinib response. Sustained-remission and progressing patients did not have matched sampling times, and lymph node repertoires were not examined. At baseline, clonality was higher than in age-matched healthy donors and showed a strong correlation with circulating CD8+ T-cell counts. At ibrutinib response clonality went up, during sustained remission it held steady, and at progression it dropped back toward baseline.

This specimen's time point label, per the study, means: progressive disease on ibrutinib. Approximately 2 micrograms of genomic DNA were extracted from cryopreserved PBMCs for TCR beta library preparation. Longitudinal blood samples from CLL patients on ibrutinib monotherapy underwent high-throughput TCR beta sequencing. The patients were enrolled in a single-center, open-label phase 2 trial of ibrutinib monotherapy. The receptor chain draws on TRBV5-4 and TRBJ1-2; no D gene call is confident. Sequencing used PBMCs, obtained at disease progression, from a patient treated with ibrutinib. This receptor was identified in a human donor with chronic lymphocytic leukemia. The bases are TGTGCCAGCAGCTTCCCCACGGCCTATGGCTACACCTTC. This yields the protein CASSFPTAYGYTF.